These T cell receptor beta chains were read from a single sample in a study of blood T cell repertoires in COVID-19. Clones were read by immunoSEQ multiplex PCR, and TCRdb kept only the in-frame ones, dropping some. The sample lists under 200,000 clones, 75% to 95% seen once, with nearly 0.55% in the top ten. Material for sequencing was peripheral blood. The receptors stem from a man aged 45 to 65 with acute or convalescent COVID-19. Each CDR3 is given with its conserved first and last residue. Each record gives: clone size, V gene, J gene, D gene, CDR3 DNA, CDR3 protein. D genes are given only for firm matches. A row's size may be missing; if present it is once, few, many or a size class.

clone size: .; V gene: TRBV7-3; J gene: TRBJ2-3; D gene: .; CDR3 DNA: TGTGCCAGCAGCGACGGGACAATCACAGATACGCAGTATTTT; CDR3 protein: CASSDGTITDTQYF
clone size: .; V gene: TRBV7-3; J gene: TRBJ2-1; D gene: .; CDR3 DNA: TGTGCCAGCAGCTTAGAGGGGACGGGAGTTAACAATGAGCAGTTCTTC; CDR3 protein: CASSLEGTGVNNEQFF
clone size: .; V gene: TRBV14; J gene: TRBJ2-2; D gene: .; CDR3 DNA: TGTGCCAGCAGCCAATTATGGACAGGAGGGACCGGGGAGCTGTTTTTT; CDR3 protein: CASSQLWTGGTGELFF
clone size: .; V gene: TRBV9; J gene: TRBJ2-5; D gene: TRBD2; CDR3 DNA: TGTGCCAGCAGCCGTAGCGGGAGGGTTCAAGAGACCCAGTACTTC; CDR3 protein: CASSRSGRVQETQYF
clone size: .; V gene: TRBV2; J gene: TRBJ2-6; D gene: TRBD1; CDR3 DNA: TGTGCCGCCAGACAGGGGAGGTCTGGGGCCAACGTCCTGACTTTC; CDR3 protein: CAARQGRSGANVLTF
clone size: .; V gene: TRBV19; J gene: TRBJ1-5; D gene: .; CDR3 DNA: TGTGCCAGTAGTATGAGGGGGGGGATGATAAGCAATCAGCCCCAGCATTTT; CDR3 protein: CASSMRGGMISNQPQHF
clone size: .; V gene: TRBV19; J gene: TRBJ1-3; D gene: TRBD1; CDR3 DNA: TGTGCCAGTACGACCCTACTGCAGGGGGGAGGAAACACCATATATTTT; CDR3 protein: CASTTLLQGGGNTIYF
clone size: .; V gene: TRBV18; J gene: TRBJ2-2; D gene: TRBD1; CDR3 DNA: TGTGCCAGCTCGACCACAGGGGGCAGGACCGGGGAGCTGTTTTTT; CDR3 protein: CASSTTGGRTGELFF
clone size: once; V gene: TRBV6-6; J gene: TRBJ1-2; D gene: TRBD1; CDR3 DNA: TGTGCCAGCACTGGGACAGGGGGAGGCTACACCTTC; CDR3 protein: CASTGTGGGYTF
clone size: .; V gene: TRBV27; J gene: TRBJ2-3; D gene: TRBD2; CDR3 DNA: TGTGCCAGCAGTCCCGGGGGGAGCAGGACAGATACGCAGTATTTT; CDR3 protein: CASSPGGSRTDTQYF